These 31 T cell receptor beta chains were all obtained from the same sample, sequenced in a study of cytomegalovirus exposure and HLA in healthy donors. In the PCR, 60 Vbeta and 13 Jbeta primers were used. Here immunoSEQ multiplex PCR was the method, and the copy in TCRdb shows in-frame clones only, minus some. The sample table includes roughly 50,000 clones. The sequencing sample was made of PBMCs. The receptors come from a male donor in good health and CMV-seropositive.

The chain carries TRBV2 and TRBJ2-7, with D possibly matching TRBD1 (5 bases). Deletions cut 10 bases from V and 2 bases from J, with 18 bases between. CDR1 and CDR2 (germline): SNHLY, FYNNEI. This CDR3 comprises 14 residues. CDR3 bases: TGTGCCACCAAGGAAGAGACAGTCGCCTACGAGCAGTACTTC. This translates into CATKEETVAYEQYF.

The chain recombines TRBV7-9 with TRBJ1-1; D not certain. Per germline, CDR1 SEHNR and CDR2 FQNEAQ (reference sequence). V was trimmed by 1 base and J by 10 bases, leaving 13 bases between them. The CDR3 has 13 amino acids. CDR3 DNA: TGTGCCAGCAGCTTAGAATACGGTTTAAGAGCTTTCTTT. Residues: CASSLEYGLRAFF.

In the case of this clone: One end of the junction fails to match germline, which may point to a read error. The chain's CDR3 is CASSLDLGDYNERFF. The CDR3 DNA follows: TGCGCCAGCAGCTTGGACTTAGGAGACTACAATGAGCGGTTCTTC. The V gene is TRBV5-1, the J gene TRBJ2-1, with D perhaps matching TRBD2 (5 bases). Germline lookup yields CDR1 SGHRS and CDR2 YFSETQ. The CDR3 extends over 15 amino acids. The entire variable domain, with the rest obtained from reference TRBV5-1 and TRBJ2-1, is as follows: KAGVTQTPRYLIKTRGQQVTLSCSPISGHRSVSWYQQTPGQGLQFLFEYFSETQRNKGNFPGRFSGRQFSNSRSEMNVSTLELGDSALYLCASSLDLGDYNERFFGPGTRLTVL.

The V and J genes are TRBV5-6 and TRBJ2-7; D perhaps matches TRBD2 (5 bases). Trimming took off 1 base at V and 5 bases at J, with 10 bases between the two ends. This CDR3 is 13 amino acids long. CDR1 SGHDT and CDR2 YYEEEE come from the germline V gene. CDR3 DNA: TGTGCCAGCAGCTTGATTTCGGGAAACGAGCAGTACTTC. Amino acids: CASSLISGNEQYF. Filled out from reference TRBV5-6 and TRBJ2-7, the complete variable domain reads DAGVTQSPTHLIKTRGQQVTLRCSPKSGHDTVSWYQQALGQGPQFIFQYYEEEERQRGNFPDRFSGHQFPNYSSELNVNALLLGDSALYLCASSLISGNEQYFGPGTRLTVT.

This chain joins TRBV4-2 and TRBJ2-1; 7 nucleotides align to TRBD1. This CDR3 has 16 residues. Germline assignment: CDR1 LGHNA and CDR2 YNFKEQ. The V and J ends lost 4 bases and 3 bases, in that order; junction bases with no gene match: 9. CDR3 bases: TGTGCCAGCAGCCTGACGGCCGGGACAGTCTACAATGAGCAGTTCTTC. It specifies CASSLTAGTVYNEQFF.

CDR3 nucleotide sequence: TGTGCCAGCAGCCCCATCTACACCTTC. It specifies CASSPIYTF. The chain has TRBV11-3 and TRBJ1-2; D is unclear. V lost 5 bases, J lost 10 bases, and 5 bases lay in between. This CDR3 has 9 amino acids. CDR1 is SGHNT and CDR2 is YENEEA in the germline V gene.

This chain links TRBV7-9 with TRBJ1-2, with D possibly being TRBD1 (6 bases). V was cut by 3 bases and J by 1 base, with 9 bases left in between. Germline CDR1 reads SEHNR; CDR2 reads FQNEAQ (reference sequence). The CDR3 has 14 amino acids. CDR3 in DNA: TGTGCCAGCAGCTTGGGGGCCAGTAACTATGGCTACACCTTC. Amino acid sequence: CASSLGASNYGYTF.

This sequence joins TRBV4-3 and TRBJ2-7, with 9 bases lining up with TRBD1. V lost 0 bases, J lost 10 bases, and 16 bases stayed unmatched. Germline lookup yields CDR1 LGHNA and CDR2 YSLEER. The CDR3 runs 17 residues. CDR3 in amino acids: CASSQESSPDRGFLQYF. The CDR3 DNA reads TGCGCCAGCAGCCAAGAGTCTTCCCCGGACAGGGGATTTCTTCAGTACTTC.

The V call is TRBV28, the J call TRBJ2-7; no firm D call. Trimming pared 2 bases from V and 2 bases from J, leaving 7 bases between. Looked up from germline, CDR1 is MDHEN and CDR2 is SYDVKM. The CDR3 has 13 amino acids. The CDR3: CASSLNTAYEQYF. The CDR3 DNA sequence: TGTGCCAGCAGTTTAAACACCGCCTACGAGCAGTACTTC. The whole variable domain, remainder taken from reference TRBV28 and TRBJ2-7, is DVKVTQSSRYLVKRTGEKVFLECVQDMDHENMFWYRQDPGLGLRLIYFSYDVKMKEKGDIPEGYSVSREKKERFSLILESASTNQTSMYLCASSLNTAYEQYFGPGTRLTVT.

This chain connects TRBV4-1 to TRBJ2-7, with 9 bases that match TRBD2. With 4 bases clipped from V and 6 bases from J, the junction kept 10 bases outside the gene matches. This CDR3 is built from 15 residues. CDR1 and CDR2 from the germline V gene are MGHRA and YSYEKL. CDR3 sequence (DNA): TGCGCCAGCAGCCCGCGGGTAGCGGGGGTTAGCGAGCAGTACTTC. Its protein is CASSPRVAGVSEQYF.

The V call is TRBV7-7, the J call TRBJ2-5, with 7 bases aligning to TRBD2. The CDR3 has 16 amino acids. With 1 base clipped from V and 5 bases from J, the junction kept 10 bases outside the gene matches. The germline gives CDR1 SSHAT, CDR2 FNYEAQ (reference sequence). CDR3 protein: CASSLGVGGGFETQYF. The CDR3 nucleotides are TGTGCCAGCAGCTTAGGGGTTGGCGGGGGTTTCGAGACCCAGTACTTC.

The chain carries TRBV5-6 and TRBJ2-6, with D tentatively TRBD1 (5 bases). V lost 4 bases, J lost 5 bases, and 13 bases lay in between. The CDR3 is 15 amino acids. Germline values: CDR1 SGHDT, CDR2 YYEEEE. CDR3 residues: CASSPGQARANVLTF. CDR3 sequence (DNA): TGTGCCAGCAGCCCCGGACAAGCGAGGGCCAACGTCCTGACTTTC.

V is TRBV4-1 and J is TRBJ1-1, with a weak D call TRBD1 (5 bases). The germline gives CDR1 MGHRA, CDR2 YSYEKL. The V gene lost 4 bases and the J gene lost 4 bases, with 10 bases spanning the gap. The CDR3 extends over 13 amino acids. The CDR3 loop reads CASSPVGGTEAFF. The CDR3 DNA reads TGCGCCAGCAGCCCCGTGGGGGGCACTGAAGCTTTCTTT.

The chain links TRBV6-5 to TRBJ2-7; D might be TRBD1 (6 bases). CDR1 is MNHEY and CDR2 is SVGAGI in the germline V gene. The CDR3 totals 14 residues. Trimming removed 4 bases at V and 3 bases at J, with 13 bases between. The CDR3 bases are TGTGCCAGCAGTTTGAACAGGGACGACTACGAGCAGTACTTC. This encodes CASSLNRDDYEQYF.

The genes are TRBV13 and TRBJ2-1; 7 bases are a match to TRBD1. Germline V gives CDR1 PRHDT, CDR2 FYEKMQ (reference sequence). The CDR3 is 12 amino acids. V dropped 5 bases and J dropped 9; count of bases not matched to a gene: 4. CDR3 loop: CASSRQGPEQFF. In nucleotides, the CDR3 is TGTGCCAGCAGCCGACAGGGTCCTGAGCAGTTCTTC. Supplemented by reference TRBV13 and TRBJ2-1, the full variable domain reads AAGVIQSPRHLIKEKRETATLKCYPIPRHDTVYWYQQGPGQDPQFLISFYEKMQSDKGSIPDRFSAQQFSDYHSELNMSSLELGDSALYFCASSRQGPEQFFGPGTRLTVL.

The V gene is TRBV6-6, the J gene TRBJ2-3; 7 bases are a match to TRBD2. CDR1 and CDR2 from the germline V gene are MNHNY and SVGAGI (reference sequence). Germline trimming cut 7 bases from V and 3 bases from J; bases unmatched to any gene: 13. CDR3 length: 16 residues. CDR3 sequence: CASTDPGTAGTDTQYF. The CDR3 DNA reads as TGTGCCAGCACCGACCCAGGTACAGCGGGGACAGATACGCAGTATTTT.

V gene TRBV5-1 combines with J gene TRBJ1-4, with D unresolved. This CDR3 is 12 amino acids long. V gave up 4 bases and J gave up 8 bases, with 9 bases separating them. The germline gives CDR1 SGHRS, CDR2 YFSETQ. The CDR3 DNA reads TGCGCCAGCAGCCCCGGAGGGGAAAAACTGTTTTTT. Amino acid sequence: CASSPGGEKLFF.

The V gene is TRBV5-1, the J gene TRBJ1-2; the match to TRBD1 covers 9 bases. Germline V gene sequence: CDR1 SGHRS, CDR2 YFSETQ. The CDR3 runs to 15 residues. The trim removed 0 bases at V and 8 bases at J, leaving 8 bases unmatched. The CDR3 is CASSLALTGGEGYTF. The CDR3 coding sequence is TGCGCCAGCAGCTTGGCGCTAACAGGGGGCGAGGGCTACACCTTC.

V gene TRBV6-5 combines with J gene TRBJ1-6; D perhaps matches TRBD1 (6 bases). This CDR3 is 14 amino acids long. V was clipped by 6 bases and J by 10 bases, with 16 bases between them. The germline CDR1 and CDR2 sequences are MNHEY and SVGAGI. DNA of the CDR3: TGTGCCAGCAGGCCGCAGGGGAGAGGATCACCCCTCCACTTT. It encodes CASRPQGRGSPLHF.

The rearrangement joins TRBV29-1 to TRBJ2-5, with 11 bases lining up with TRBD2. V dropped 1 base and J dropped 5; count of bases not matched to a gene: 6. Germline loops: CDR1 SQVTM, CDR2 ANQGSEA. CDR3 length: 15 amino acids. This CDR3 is CSVEGGWTSGETQYF. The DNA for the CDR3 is TGCAGCGTTGAAGGGGGGTGGACTAGCGGGGAGACCCAGTACTTC.

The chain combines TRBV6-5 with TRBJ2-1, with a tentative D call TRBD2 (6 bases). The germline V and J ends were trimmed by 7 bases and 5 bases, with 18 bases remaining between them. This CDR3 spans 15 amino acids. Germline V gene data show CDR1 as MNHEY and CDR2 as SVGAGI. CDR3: CASKPGLRDNNEQFF. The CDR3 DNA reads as TGTGCCAGCAAACCGGGACTCCGGGATAACAATGAGCAGTTCTTC.

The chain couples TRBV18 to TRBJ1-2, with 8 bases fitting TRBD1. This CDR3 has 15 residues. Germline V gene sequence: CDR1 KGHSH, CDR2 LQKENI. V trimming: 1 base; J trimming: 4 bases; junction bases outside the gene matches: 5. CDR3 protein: CASSPQTGQVYGYTF. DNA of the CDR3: TGTGCCAGCTCACCACAAACGGGACAGGTCTATGGCTACACCTTC.

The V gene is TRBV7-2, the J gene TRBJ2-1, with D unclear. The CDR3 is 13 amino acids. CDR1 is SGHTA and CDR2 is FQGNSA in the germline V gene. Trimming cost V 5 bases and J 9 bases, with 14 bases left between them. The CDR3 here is CASSQEVNAEQFF. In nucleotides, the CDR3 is TGTGCCAGCAGCCAAGAGGTGAATGCTGAGCAGTTCTTC.

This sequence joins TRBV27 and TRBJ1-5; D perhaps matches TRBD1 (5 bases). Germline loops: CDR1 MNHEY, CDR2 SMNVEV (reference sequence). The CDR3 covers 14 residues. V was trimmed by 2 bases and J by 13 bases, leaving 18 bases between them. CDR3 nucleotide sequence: TGTGCCAGCAGTTTAAGGGGATTATACATGGTACAGCATTTT. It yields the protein CASSLRGLYMVQHF.

CDR3 sequence: CAWSSPGQGADTQYF. DNA for the CDR3: TGTGCCTGGTCCTCCCCGGGACAGGGCGCAGATACGCAGTATTTT. The genes are TRBV30 and TRBJ2-3, with TRBD1 matching over 9 bases. CDR1 is GTSNPN, CDR2 SVGIG, per germline (reference sequence). The J segment lost 4 bases and the V segment lost 5 bases, leaving 10 bases of the junction unmatched. This CDR3 has 15 residues.

The CDR3 region is CASSLAGAPYEQYF. The CDR3 region has the DNA TGTGCCAGCAGTCTAGCGGGGGCACCCTACGAGCAGTACTTC. The J gene is TRBJ2-7, the V gene TRBV27; 10 positions agree with TRBD2. V lost 5 bases to trimming and J lost 2 bases; unmatched junction nucleotides: 3. Germline CDR1 and CDR2: MNHEY and SMNVEV (reference sequence). CDR3 length: 14 residues.

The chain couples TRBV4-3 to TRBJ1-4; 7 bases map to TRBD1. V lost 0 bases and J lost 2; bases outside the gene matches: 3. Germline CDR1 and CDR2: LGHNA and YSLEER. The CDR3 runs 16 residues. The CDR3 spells CASSQDEGATNEKLFF. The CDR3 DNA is TGCGCCAGCAGCCAAGATGAGGGGGCCACTAATGAAAAACTGTTTTTT.

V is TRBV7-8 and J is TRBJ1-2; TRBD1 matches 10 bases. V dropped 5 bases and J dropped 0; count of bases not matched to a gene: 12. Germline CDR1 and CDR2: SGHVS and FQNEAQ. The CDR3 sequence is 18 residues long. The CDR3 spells CASSALGTGATANYGYTF. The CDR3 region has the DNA TGTGCCAGCAGCGCGTTGGGGACAGGGGCGACAGCTAACTATGGCTACACCTTC.

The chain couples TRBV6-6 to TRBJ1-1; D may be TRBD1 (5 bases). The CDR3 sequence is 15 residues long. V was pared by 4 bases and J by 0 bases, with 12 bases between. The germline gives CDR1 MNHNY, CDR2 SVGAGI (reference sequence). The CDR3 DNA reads TGTGCCAGCAGTTCTCGACAGATCATGAACACTGAAGCTTTCTTT. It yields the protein CASSSRQIMNTEAFF.

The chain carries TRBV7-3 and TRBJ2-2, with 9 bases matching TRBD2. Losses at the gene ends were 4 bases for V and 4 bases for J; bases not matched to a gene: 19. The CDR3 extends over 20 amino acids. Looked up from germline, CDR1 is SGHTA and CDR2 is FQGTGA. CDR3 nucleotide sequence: TGTGCCAGCAGCTCCTTGCCAGCGGGGGGCCCCTTCATGGGCACCGGGGAGCTGTTTTTT. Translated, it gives CASSSLPAGGPFMGTGELFF.

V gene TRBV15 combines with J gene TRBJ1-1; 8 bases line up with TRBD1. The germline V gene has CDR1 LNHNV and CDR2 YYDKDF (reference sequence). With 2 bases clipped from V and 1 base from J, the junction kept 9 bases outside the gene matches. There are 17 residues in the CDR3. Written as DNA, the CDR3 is TGTGCCACCAGCAGACAGGGGGCATCCCGTCCGAACACTGAAGCTTTCTTT. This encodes CATSRQGASRPNTEAFF. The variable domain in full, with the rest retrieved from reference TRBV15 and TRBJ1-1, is DAMVIQNPRYQVTQFGKPVTLSCSQTLNHNVMYWYQQKSSQAPKLLFHYYDKDFNNEADTPDNFQSRRPNTSFCFLDIRSPGLGDTAMYLCATSRQGASRPNTEAFFGQGTRLTVV.